These T cell receptor beta chains were read from a single sample in a study of cytomegalovirus exposure and HLA in healthy donors. The assay was immunoSEQ multiplex PCR, and TCRdb's table has in-frame clones only and misses some. Of about 150,000 clones detected, approximately 75% appear once; the ten largest clones hold less than 1.1%. The sequenced sample consisted of PBMCs. The receptors shown here come from a male donor in good health and CMV-seronegative. The CDR3 runs from the conserved cysteine through the conserved F or W.

v_gene	j_gene	CDR3aa
TRBV9	TRBJ1-1	CASSVEGRVNTEAFF
TRBV5-1	TRBJ2-6	CASSAVGRGANVLTF
TRBV10-3	TRBJ2-6	CATWTGGEELTGANVLTF
TRBV6-5	TRBJ1-4	CASSYSGSPAEKLFF
TRBV7-9	TRBJ1-5	CASSLGGLREPQHF
TRBV29-1	TRBJ2-7	CSVVQGRGTYEQYF
TRBV30	TRBJ1-1	CAWGEHTEAFF
TRBV2	TRBJ1-5	CASSEGQGYSNQPQHF
TRBV13	TRBJ2-7	CASSWGQGRAYEQYF
TRBV6-1	TRBJ1-5	CASRADRERQPQHF
TRBV2	TRBJ2-1	CASSPGQKQFF
TRBV19	TRBJ1-5	CASSPQGMVTQHF
TRBV13	TRBJ2-7	CASSMTGGTYEQYF
TRBV11-3	TRBJ2-3	CASSSRGGGTDTQYF
TRBV5-6	TRBJ1-3	CASSLGGNPLSGNTIYF
TRBV5-4	TRBJ2-7	CASSLGGQRSSYEQYF
TRBV19	TRBJ1-2	CASSMGRSPYGYTF
TRBV7-2	TRBJ1-5	CASSPSLGQGYQPQHF
TRBV7-2	TRBJ1-1	CASSPGAANTEAFF
TRBV30	TRBJ1-2	CAWLYLRGLHGYTF
TRBV27	TRBJ1-2	CASSQPGLNYGYTF
TRBV18	TRBJ2-7	CASSPPGRGLYEQYF
TRBV6-6	TRBJ1-4	CASSYSGSWEKLFF
TRBV15	TRBJ1-2	CATSTWTGENGYTF
TRBV30	TRBJ1-2	CAWSKRGIDYTF
TRBV2	TRBJ1-4	CASRASIAHRQEKLFF
TRBV27	TRBJ2-7	CASSPTGEYEQYF
TRBV7-5	TRBJ2-4	CARSLGRGEYIQYF
TRBV6-6	TRBJ2-5	CASSYESQETQYF
TRBV6-6	TRBJ1-6	CASSGTGRGSSPLHF
TRBV7-2	TRBJ2-5	CASSNQRGEGETQYF
TRBV6-6	TRBJ2-2	CASRMDRVGTGELFF
TRBV7-9	TRBJ2-7	CASSFQGATYEQYF
TRBV7-8	TRBJ2-1	CASSLATGVNEQFF
TRBV5-1	TRBJ2-3	CASSLRQGATDTQYF
TRBV5-1	TRBJ2-3	CASSFSGDSTDTQYF
TRBV5-1	TRBJ2-3	CASSLENSGGDTQYF